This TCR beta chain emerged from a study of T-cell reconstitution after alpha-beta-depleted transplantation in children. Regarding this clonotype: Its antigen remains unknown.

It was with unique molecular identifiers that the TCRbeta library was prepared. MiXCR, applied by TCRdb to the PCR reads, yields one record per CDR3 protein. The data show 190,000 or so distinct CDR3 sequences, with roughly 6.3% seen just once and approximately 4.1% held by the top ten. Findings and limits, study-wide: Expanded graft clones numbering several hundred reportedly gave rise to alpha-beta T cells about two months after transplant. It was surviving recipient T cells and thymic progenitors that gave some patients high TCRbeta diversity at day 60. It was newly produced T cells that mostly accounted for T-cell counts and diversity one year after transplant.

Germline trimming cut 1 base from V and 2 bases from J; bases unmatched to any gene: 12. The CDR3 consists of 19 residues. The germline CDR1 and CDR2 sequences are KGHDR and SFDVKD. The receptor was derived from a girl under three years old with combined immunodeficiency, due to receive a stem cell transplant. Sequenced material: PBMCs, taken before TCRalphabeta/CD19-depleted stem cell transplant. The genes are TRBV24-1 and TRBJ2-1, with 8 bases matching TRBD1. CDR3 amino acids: CATSDFPGSTGATYNEQFF. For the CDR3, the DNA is TGTGCCACCAGTGATTTCCCTGGGTCGACAGGGGCCACCTACAATGAGCAGTTCTTC.